Following are 17 T cell receptor beta chains from one sample sequenced in a study of T cell responses to AZD1222 COVID-19 vaccine. Generated by immunoSEQ multiplex PCR, the TCRdb table keeps only in-frame clones and is missing some. The table lists 120,000 or so clones, approximately 86% of them singletons. The sample consisted of peripheral blood, taken on day 0 of AZD1222 vaccination. The receptors stem from an adult in good health.

The CDR3 sequence: CATSDDTNSNQPQHF. In DNA, the CDR3 is TGTGCCACCAGTGACGACACAAATAGCAATCAGCCCCAGCATTTT. The V and J genes are TRBV24-1 and TRBJ1-5, with D unresolved. With 4 bases removed from V and 0 bases from J, the gap between germline ends came to 9 bases. The CDR3 covers 15 residues. Germline V lookup: CDR1 KGHDR, CDR2 SFDVKD.

The genes are TRBV5-5 and TRBJ2-7, with D hard to call. Germline assignment: CDR1 SGHKS and CDR2 YYEKEE (reference sequence). The germline V and J ends were trimmed by 0 bases and 0 bases, with 10 bases remaining between them. The CDR3 is 15 amino acids. The chain's CDR3 is CASSLDGQSSYEQYF. The CDR3 nucleotides read TGTGCCAGCAGCTTGGATGGGCAGAGCTCCTACGAGCAGTACTTC.

This clone was detected once. J is TRBJ1-1 and V is TRBV6-5; possibly TRBD1 for D (6 bases). Germline V lookup: CDR1 MNHEY, CDR2 SVGAGI. Between the trimmed V and J ends, which lost 6 bases and 3 bases, there was a span of 11 bases. The CDR3 spans 13 residues. The CDR3 reads CASRSSGDTEAFF. In DNA, the CDR3 is TGTGCCAGCAGGTCCTCAGGGGACACTGAAGCTTTCTTT.

The rearrangement uses TRBV9 and TRBJ2-5; D may be TRBD1 (5 bases). Trimming took 1 base from V and 1 from J, leaving 11 bases between them. Per germline, CDR1 SGDLS and CDR2 YYNGEE. The CDR3 sequence is 15 residues long. The CDR3 DNA reads TGTGCCAGCAGCGTAAGTCAGGGAATCCAAGAGACCCAGTACTTC. It specifies CASSVSQGIQETQYF.

The chain joins TRBV7-2 to TRBJ2-6; a possible D gene is TRBD1 (5 bases). Trimming removed 5 bases at V and 4 bases at J, with 9 bases between. The CDR3 consists of 14 residues. CDR1 and CDR2 (germline): SGHTA, FQGNSA. The CDR3 here is CASSPGQGANVLTF. The CDR3 DNA reads TGTGCCAGCAGCCCAGGGCAAGGGGCCAACGTCCTGACTTTC.

V is TRBV6-4 and J is TRBJ2-2, with TRBD2 matching 7 bases. The length of the CDR3 is 17 residues. Germline lookup yields CDR1 MRHNA and CDR2 SNTAGT. V trimming: 4 bases; J trimming: 0 bases; junction bases outside the gene matches: 8. CDR3 amino acids: CASSGGGNDANTGELFF. As DNA, the CDR3 is TGTGCCAGCAGTGGCGGGGGAAACGACGCGAACACCGGGGAGCTGTTTTTT.

This chain joins TRBV6-2 or TRBV6-3 and TRBJ1-5; the match to TRBD1 covers 8 bases. V shed 4 bases, J shed 0 bases, and the junction held 5 bases outside the gene matches. The CDR3 has 16 residues. In germline, CDR1 is MNHEY, CDR2 SVGEGT. CDR3 residues: CASSSRQGLSNQPQHF. CDR3 DNA: TGTGCCAGCAGTTCTCGACAGGGGCTTAGCAATCAGCCCCAGCATTTT.

In its sample, this clone was seen once. The rearrangement uses TRBV3-1 (or the pseudogene TRBV3-2) and TRBJ1-2; TRBD1 aligns across 11 bases. The ends lost 0 bases at V and 1 base at J; junction bases unmatched: 7. This CDR3 comprises 18 residues. The V gene's germline CDR1 is LGHDT and CDR2 YNNKEL (reference sequence). The CDR3 DNA reads TGTGCCAGCAGCCAAGATCTCGGGACAGGGGGGTTTAACTATGGCTACACCTTC. Its protein is CASSQDLGTGGFNYGYTF.

The gene calls are TRBV7-9 and TRBJ1-1; D unclear. V was clipped by 4 bases and J by 4 bases, with 16 bases between them. Germline V lookup: CDR1 SEHNR, CDR2 FQNEAQ (reference sequence). The CDR3 is made up of 15 amino acids. The CDR3 is CASSSDWGRSTEAFF. In nucleotides, the CDR3 is TGTGCCAGCAGCTCGGACTGGGGAAGGTCCACTGAAGCTTTCTTT.

A few counts support this clone. This chain links TRBV5-5 with TRBJ1-5; perhaps TRBD1 as D (5 bases). This CDR3 comprises 15 residues. The V gene lost 2 bases and the J gene lost 11 bases, with 20 bases spanning the gap. Germline assignment: CDR1 SGHKS and CDR2 YYEKEE (reference sequence). The CDR3 region is CASSFGARAPYTQHF. As DNA, the CDR3 is TGTGCCAGCAGCTTTGGGGCGCGGGCCCCCTATACCCAGCATTTT.

This rearrangement joins TRBV5-1 to TRBJ2-6; D might be TRBD1 or TRBD2, each matching 5 bases. There are 16 residues in the CDR3. Germline CDR1 and CDR2: SGHRS and YFSETQ. V lost 1 base and J 2 bases, leaving 10 bases between the germline ends. CDR3 DNA: TGCGCCAGCAGCTTGAGTCCGGGGCCTGGGGCCAACGTCCTGACTTTC. It is translated as CASSLSPGPGANVLTF.

This clone was observed a few times. The rearrangement joins TRBV28 to TRBJ1-1; D remains unclear. Per the germline V gene, CDR1 is MDHEN and CDR2 is SYDVKM. The V and J ends lost 8 bases and 0 bases respectively, with 10 bases between them. This CDR3 comprises 13 residues. CDR3 DNA: TGTGCCAGCCGGTCGGCCTTGAACACTGAAGCTTTCTTT. It codes for CASRSALNTEAFF.

Here the CDR3 DNA reads TGTGCCAGCAGCGACCCAGGGGCCGCTAATCGATATGGCTACACCTTC. Translating gives CASSDPGAANRYGYTF. The genes are TRBV9 and TRBJ1-2; D may be TRBD1 (6 bases). The V end was cut by 3 bases, the J end by 5 bases, with 20 bases between. Germline V CDR1 and CDR2: SGDLS, YYNGEE. The CDR3 is made up of 16 amino acids.

The V and J genes are TRBV6-6 and TRBJ2-7; D is possibly TRBD2 (6 bases). V lost 6 bases to trimming and J lost 0 bases, with 15 bases between them. Germline values: CDR1 MNHNY, CDR2 SVGAGI (reference sequence). CDR3 size: 15 residues. The CDR3 spells CASSGGARSSYEQYF. In DNA, the CDR3 is TGTGCCAGCAGCGGAGGGGCTCGAAGCTCCTACGAGCAGTACTTC.

The chain recombines TRBV29-1 with TRBJ2-2; TRBD1 is a possible D gene (5 bases). The CDR3 has 15 residues. The ends were cut back, 4 bases at V and 2 bases at J, with 14 bases in the middle. Germline loops: CDR1 SQVTM, CDR2 ANQGSEA. CDR3 in amino acids: CSVVGLQGNTGELFF. In DNA form, the CDR3 reads TGCAGCGTTGTAGGTCTGCAGGGAAACACCGGGGAGCTGTTTTTT.

This clone appeared a few times. This chain connects TRBV28 to TRBJ1-5; D is possibly TRBD1 (6 bases). Trimming stripped 5 bases from V and 0 bases from J, with 20 bases between. Germline V CDR1 and CDR2: MDHEN, SYDVKM. The CDR3 spans 18 residues. CDR3 sequence reads: CASSLPGQLLYSNQPQHF. The CDR3 DNA reads as TGTGCCAGCAGTCTCCCCGGACAGCTCCTATATAGCAATCAGCCCCAGCATTTT.

This clone was seen only once. The V and J genes are TRBV6-5 and TRBJ2-5; 9 positions agree with TRBD1. With V trimmed by 0 bases and J by 3 bases, 5 bases remained unmatched. CDR1 and CDR2 (germline): MNHEY, SVGAGI. The CDR3 runs 16 residues. The chain's CDR3 is CASSYSNRGLEETQYF. DNA of the CDR3: TGTGCCAGCAGTTACTCGAACAGGGGGCTGGAAGAGACCCAGTACTTC.